This T cell receptor beta chain was retrieved from a study of technical replicates of blood from a few donors. Using immunoSEQ multiplex PCR, the repertoire was profiled, and TCRdb retains in-frame clones only, with some absent. The profile shows roughly 90,000 clones, around 93% of them singletons. The CDR3 sequence is 14 residues long. Germline lookup yields CDR1 SGHKS and CDR2 YYEKEE (reference sequence). V was clipped by 4 bases and J by 4 bases; unmatched bases: 7. The receptor was isolated from a human donor in good health. Source material: T cells isolated from PBMCs. The chain couples TRBV5-5 to TRBJ1-1; 7 bases are shared with TRBD1. CDR3 DNA sequence: TGTGCCAGCAGCCTCCGACAGGGTCGCACTGAAGCTTTCTTT. Protein sequence: CASSLRQGRTEAFF.